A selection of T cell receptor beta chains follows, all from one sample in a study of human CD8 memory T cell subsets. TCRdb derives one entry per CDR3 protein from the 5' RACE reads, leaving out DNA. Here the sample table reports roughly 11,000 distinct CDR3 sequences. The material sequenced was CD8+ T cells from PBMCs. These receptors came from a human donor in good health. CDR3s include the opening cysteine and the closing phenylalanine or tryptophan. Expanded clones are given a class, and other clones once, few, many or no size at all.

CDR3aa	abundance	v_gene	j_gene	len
CASSYGGGMTQYF	.	TRBV6-5	TRBJ2-5	13
CATSDKTGISETQYF	.	TRBV24-1	TRBJ2-5	15
CASSNNGDSENSPLHF	.	TRBV6-5	TRBJ1-6	16
CASSFPTGHTEAFF	.	TRBV7-9	TRBJ1-1	14
CASSPGQDNSPLHF	.	TRBV7-9	TRBJ1-6	14
CASSFLWGGNQPQHF	medium-sized	TRBV12-3/TRBV12-4	TRBJ1-5	15
CASSLGTGPEQYF	.	TRBV11-2	TRBJ2-7	13
CASSLEPKTNEKLFF	.	TRBV5-1	TRBJ1-4	15
CASSLPEARYGYTF	.	TRBV28	TRBJ1-2	14
CSARGDSSYEQYF	.	TRBV20-1	TRBJ2-7	13
CASSLVGVMNTEAFF	.	TRBV5-8	TRBJ1-1	15
CASSYAVGQNTEAFF	medium-sized	TRBV6-6	TRBJ1-1	15
CASSEGTGGNTEAFF	.	TRBV11-2	TRBJ1-1	15
CASSIPPSSGGPYNEQFF	.	TRBV28	TRBJ2-1	18
CASSPTRTDGNTIYF	.	TRBV13	TRBJ1-3	15
CSARGQGGYGYTF	.	TRBV20-1	TRBJ1-2	13
CASRRLAVDNEQFF	medium-sized	TRBV5-1	TRBJ2-1	14
CASSAPGTGTYNEQFF	.	TRBV9	TRBJ2-1	16
CASSSTLYSTTGELFF	.	TRBV7-9	TRBJ2-2	16
CATSRIDGFTGELFF	medium-sized	TRBV15	TRBJ2-2	15
CASNVGGNTEAFF	.	TRBV6-5	TRBJ1-1	13
CASSSGTLEAFF	.	TRBV12-3/TRBV12-4	TRBJ1-1	12
CASSPYGGPHEKLFF	.	TRBV5-1	TRBJ1-4	15
CAIDETGSYEQYF	.	TRBV10-3	TRBJ2-7	13
CSARDYSYEQYF	.	TRBV20-1	TRBJ2-7	12
CASSQDWGTGELFF	.	TRBV4-3	TRBJ2-2	14
CSVAPPDGHEQFF	.	TRBV29-1	TRBJ2-1	13
CASSPPGQGATGELFF	.	TRBV6-5	TRBJ2-2	16
CASSLGVWTYNSPLHF	medium-sized	TRBV28	TRBJ1-6	16
CASSLNGLAGGMYNEQFF	medium-sized	TRBV28	TRBJ2-1	18
CASSLVGGQNTEAFF	medium-sized	TRBV7-2	TRBJ1-1	15
CASSLRWENTGELFF	.	TRBV11-1	TRBJ2-2	15
CATSRERGLAGQTQYF	.	TRBV15	TRBJ2-5	16
CASTDQGQVDEQFF	.	TRBV7-9	TRBJ2-1	14
CASSFVAGIQPQHF	.	TRBV6-6	TRBJ1-5	14
CASSLDPGSDTEAFF	.	TRBV7-6	TRBJ1-1	15
CASSYGLGKHTEAFF	.	TRBV7-9	TRBJ1-1	15
CASSLDGRVDETQYF	.	TRBV28	TRBJ2-5	15
CASSVDGTSVSEQYF	.	TRBV9	TRBJ2-7	15
CASIRQGARTDTQYF	.	TRBV28	TRBJ2-3	15
CASSSPYEQYF	.	TRBV7-9	TRBJ2-7	11
CASSFGVHEQFF	.	TRBV5-6	TRBJ2-1	12